The T cell receptor (beta chain) described here comes from a study of blood T cell repertoires in COVID-19. Across the whole study: The United States, Italy and Spain were the sources of the acute and convalescent COVID-19 samples.

Sequencing was performed with immunoSEQ multiplex PCR; in TCRdb, only in-frame clones are kept and a portion is missing. The sample lists about 250,000 clones, 70% to 90% occurring once. The V gene's germline CDR1 is LNHDA and CDR2 SQIVND (reference sequence). The CDR3 is made up of 14 amino acids. The V end was cut by 6 bases, the J end by 0 bases, with 8 bases between. The sequenced sample consisted of peripheral blood. The TCR was taken from a man in his late teens or twenties with active or convalescent COVID-19. The chain couples TRBV19 to TRBJ2-2; perhaps TRBD1 as D (6 bases). The CDR3 is CASRRTANTGELFF. CDR3 in DNA: TGTGCCAGTAGGCGGACAGCGAACACCGGGGAGCTGTTTTTT.